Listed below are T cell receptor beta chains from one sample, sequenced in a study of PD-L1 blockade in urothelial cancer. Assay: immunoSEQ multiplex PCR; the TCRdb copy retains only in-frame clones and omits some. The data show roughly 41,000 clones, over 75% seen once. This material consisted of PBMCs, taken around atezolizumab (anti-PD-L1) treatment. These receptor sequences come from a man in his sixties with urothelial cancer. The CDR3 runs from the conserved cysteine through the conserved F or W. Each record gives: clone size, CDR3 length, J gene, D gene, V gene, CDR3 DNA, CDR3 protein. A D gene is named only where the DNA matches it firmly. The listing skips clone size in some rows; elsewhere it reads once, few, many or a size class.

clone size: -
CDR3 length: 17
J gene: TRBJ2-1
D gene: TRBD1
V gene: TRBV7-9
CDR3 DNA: TGTGCCAGCAGCTTAGTTCCTGGACAGGGGTCCTACAATGAGCAGTTCTTC
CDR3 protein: CASSLVPGQGSYNEQFF

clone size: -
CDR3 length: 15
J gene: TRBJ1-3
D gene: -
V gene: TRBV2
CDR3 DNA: TGTGCCAGCAGCCTGGACGGGGGCTCTGGAAACACCATATATTTT
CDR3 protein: CASSLDGGSGNTIYF

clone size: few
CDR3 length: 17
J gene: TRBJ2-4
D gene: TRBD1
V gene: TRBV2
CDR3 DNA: TGTGCCAGCACCACCATGGGACAGGGGATAGCCAAAAACATTCAGTACTTC
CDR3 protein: CASTTMGQGIAKNIQYF

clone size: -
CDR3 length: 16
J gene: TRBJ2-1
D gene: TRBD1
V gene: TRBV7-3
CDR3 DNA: TGTGCCAGCAGCTCCTCCCGGGACAGGGGCTACAATGAGCAGTTCTTC
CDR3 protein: CASSSSRDRGYNEQFF

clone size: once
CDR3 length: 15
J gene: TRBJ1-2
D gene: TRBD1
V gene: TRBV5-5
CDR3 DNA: TGTGCCAGCAGCCATATCGACAGGGGGTACTATGGCTACACCTTC
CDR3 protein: CASSHIDRGYYGYTF

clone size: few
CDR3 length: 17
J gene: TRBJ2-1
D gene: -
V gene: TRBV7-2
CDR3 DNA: TGTGCCAGCAGCTTAGCCGCCGGGGGTATTGGCTTCAATGAGCAGTTCTTC
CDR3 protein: CASSLAAGGIGFNEQFF

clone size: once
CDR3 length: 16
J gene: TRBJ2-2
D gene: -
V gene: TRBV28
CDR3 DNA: TGTGCCAGCAGACCTCAGGGGGGCCCGAACACCGGGGAGCTGTTTTTT
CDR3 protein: CASRPQGGPNTGELFF

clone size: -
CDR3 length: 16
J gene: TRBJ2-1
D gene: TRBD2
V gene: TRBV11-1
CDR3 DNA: TGTGCCAGCAGCTTAGTGAGCGGGGGGGCTTGGGATGAGCAGTTCTTC
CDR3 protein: CASSLVSGGAWDEQFF

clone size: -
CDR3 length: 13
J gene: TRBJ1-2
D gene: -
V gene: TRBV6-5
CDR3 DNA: TGTGCCAGCAGTTACAACTTAGACTATGGCTACACCTTC
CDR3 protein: CASSYNLDYGYTF

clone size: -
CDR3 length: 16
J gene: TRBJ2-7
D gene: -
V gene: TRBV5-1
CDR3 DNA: TGCGCCAGCAGCCCCTGGGGGGCAGGGGGCTCCTACGAGCAGTACTTC
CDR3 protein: CASSPWGAGGSYEQYF

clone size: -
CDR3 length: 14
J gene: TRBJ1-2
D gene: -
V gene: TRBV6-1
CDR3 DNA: TGTGCCAGCAGTGTCGGGGGGGCTGCGGACGGCTACACCTTC
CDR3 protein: CASSVGGAADGYTF

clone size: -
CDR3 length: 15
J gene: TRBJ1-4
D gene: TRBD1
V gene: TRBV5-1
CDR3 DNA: TGCGCCAGCAGCTTTACAGGGGGCACTAATGAAAAACTGTTTTTT
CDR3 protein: CASSFTGGTNEKLFF

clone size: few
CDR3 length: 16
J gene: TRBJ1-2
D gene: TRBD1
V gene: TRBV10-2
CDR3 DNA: TGCGCCACCGGGACAGGGGGCCGACGTTTAGGGTATGGCTACACCTTC
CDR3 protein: CATGTGGRRLGYGYTF

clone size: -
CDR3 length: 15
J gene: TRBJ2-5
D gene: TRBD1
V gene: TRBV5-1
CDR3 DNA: TGCGCCAGCAGCGAGGACAGGGGATGGGGGGAGACCCAGTACTTC
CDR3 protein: CASSEDRGWGETQYF

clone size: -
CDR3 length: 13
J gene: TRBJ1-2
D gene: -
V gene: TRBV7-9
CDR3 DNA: TGTGCCAGCAGCTTAACGCATCTAGAGGGCTACACCTTC
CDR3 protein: CASSLTHLEGYTF

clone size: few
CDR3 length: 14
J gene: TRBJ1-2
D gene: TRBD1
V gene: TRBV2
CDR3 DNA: TGTGCCAGCACCCGCGGGACAGGGAACTATGGCTACACCTTC
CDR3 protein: CASTRGTGNYGYTF

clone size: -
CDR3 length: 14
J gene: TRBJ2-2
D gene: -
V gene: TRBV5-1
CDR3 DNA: TGCGCCAGCAGGGGGCTCTTTGAAGCCGGGGAGCTGTTTTTT
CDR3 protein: CASRGLFEAGELFF

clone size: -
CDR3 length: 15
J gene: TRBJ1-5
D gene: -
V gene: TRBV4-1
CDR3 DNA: TGCGCCAGCAGCCGAAACAGGGATAGCAATCAGCCCCAGCATTTT
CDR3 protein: CASSRNRDSNQPQHF

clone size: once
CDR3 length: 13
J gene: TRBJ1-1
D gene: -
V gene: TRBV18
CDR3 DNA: TGTGCCAGCTCACCACACAGGGACACTGAAGCTTTCTTT
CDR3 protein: CASSPHRDTEAFF

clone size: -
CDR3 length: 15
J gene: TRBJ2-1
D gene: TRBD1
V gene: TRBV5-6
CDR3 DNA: TGTGCCAGCAGCTCTGGACAGGTCTGGGGCAATGAGCAGTTCTTC
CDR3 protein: CASSSGQVWGNEQFF

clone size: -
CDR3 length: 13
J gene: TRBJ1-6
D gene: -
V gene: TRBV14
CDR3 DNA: TGTGCCAGCAGCCAAATAGTGAATTCACCCCTCCACTTT
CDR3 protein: CASSQIVNSPLHF

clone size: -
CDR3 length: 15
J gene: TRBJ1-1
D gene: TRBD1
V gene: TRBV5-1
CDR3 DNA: TGCGCCAGCAGCTTCTTTGGGACAGGGGATACTGAAGCTTTCTTT
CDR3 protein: CASSFFGTGDTEAFF

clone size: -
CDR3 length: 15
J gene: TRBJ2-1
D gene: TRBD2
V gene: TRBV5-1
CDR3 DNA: TGCGCCAGCAGCTTGGTACCAGCGGGGGGTGGTGAGCAGTTCTTC
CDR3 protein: CASSLVPAGGGEQFF

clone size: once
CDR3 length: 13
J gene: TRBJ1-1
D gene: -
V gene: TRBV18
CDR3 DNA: TGTGCCAGCTCACCTGAGTCGAACACTGAAGCTTTCTTT
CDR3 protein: CASSPESNTEAFF

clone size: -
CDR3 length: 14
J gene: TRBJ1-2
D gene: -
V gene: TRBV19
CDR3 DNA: TGTGCCAGTAGTGGCGGGACGGCCGCTCTGGGCTACACCTTC
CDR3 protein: CASSGGTAALGYTF

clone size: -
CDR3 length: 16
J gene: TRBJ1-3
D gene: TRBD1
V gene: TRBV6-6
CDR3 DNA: TGTGCCAGCAGTAACCTACAGGGGGCATCTGGAAACACCATATATTTT
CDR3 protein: CASSNLQGASGNTIYF

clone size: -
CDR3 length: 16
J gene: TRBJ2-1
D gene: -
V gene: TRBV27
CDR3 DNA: TGTGCCAGCAGTTGGGAACAGGCGAGCTCCTACAATGAGCAGTTCTTC
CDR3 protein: CASSWEQASSYNEQFF

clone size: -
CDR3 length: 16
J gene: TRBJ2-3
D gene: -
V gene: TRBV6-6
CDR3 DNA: TGTGCCAGCACCGAGCACCCCCAGCGGGGCACAGATACGCAGTATTTT
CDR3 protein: CASTEHPQRGTDTQYF

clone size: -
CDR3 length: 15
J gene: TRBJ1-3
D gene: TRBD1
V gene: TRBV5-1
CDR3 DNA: TGCGCCAGCAGCTTGGGGGACAGGGAGTTGAACACCATATATTTT
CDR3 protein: CASSLGDRELNTIYF

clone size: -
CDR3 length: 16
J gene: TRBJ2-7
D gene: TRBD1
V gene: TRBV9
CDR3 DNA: TGTGCCAGCAGCGCGGGACAGGGGGCTCCGTACTACGAGCAGTACTTC
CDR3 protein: CASSAGQGAPYYEQYF

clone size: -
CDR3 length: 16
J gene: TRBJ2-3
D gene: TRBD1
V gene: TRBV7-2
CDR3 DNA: TGTGCCAGCAGTCCCCAAGGGACAGTTTCGGCAGATACGCAGTATTTT
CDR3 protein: CASSPQGTVSADTQYF

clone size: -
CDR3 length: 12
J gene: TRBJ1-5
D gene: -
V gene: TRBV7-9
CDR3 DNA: TGTGCCAGCAGCTTAGACGGGCAGCCCCAGCATTTT
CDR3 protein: CASSLDGQPQHF

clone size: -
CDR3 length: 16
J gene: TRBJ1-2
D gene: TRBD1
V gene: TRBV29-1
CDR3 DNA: TGCAGCGTTGAAGGTCGGGACAGGGAGGGAGTTTATGGCTACACCTTC
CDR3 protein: CSVEGRDREGVYGYTF

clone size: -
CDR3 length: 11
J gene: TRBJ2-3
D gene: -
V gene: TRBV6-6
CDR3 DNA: TGTGCCATCGAGAACACAGATACGCAGTATTTT
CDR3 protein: CAIENTDTQYF

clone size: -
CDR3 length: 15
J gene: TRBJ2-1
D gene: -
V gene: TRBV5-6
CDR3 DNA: TGTGCCAGCAGCTTGCGCGGACTAACTAGCAATGAGCAGTTCTTC
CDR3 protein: CASSLRGLTSNEQFF

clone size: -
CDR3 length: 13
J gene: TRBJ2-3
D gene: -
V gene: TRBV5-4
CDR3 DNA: TGTGCCAGCAGCTTGGGGGGGGCAGATACGCAGTATTTT
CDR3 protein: CASSLGGADTQYF

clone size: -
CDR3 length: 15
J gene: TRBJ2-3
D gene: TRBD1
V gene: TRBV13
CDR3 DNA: TGTGCCAGCAGCTTGACAGGGGTTAGCACAGATACGCAGTATTTT
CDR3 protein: CASSLTGVSTDTQYF

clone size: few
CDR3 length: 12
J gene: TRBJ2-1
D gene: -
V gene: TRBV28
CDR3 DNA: TGTGCCAGCAGTTTAACATCAGGTGAGCAGTTCTTC
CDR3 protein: CASSLTSGEQFF

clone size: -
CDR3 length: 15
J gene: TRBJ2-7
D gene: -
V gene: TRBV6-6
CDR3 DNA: TGTGCCAGCAGTTACATGCAGGGCAAAACCCACGAGCAGTACTTC
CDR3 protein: CASSYMQGKTHEQYF

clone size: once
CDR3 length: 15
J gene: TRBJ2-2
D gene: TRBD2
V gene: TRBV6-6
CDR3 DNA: TGTGCCAGCAGTTCTAGCGGGGGGGAGGCCGGGGAGCTGTTTTTT
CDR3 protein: CASSSSGGEAGELFF

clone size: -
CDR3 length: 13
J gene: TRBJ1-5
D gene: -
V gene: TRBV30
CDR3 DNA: TGTGCCTGGAGTGTCGCAGGTAATCAGCCCCAGCATTTT
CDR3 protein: CAWSVAGNQPQHF

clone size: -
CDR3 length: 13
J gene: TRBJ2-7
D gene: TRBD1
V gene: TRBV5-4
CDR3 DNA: TGTGCCAGCAGCTGGGACAGGGCCCACGAGCAGTACTTC
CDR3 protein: CASSWDRAHEQYF

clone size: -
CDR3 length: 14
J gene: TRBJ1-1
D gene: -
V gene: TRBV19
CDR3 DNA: TGTGCCAGTAGTATAGGACACCCCGTGAGAGAAGCTTTCTTT
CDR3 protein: CASSIGHPVREAFF